What follows is one TCR beta chain and its context. The antigen is undetermined. V lost 7 bases, J lost 0 bases, and 10 bases lay in between. CDR3 length: 15 amino acids. In germline, CDR1 is WSHSY, CDR2 SAAADI. Patients had chemo-refractory metastatic non-small-cell lung cancer and received focal radiation plus CTLA-4 blockade that used ipilimumab. Clones were read by immunoSEQ multiplex PCR, and TCRdb kept only the in-frame ones, dropping some. Here the sample spans about 97,000 clones, roughly 74% being singletons. This entry comes from a study of radiotherapy plus CTLA-4 blockade in lung cancer. Study results and limitations: After treatment with radiotherapy plus ipilimumab, TCR clones that came from the tumor expanded in blood.

The receptor was isolated from a human donor with non-small cell lung cancer who had a partial response to radiotherapy plus ipilimumab. Some clones in this sample may be carry-over from other donors' samples. The sample was peripheral blood, taken from a patient treated with radiotherapy plus ipilimumab. This chain joins TRBV10-2 and TRBJ1-6; TRBD1 might be the D (5 bases). The CDR3 bases are TGCGCCAGCAAACGACAGAGCTCCTATAATTCACCCCTCCACTTT. Encoded protein: CASKRQSSYNSPLHF.